This T cell receptor beta chain was identified during a study of OX40 agonist ivuxolimab in advanced cancers. Trimming took off 3 bases at V and 0 bases at J, with 6 bases between the two ends. The CDR3 is 13 residues long. CDR1 is SGHDT and CDR2 is YYEEEE in the germline V gene. For this clone: Its antigen remains unknown.

The repertoire was sequenced with immunoSEQ multiplex PCR; TCRdb's copy has only in-frame clones and lacks some. The sample contains approximately 87,000 clones, more than 90% of which appear only once. Whole-study results and caveats: Specificity for antigen went undetermined in the expanded peripheral T cells. Among the lowest peripheral clonal expansion occurred in 0.1-3.0 mg/kg partial responders.

The clonotype was recovered from an adult with an advanced solid tumor such as melanoma, head and neck, liver or kidney cancer. The rearrangement links TRBV5-6 to TRBJ1-1; D not resolved. The source was CD4+ or CD8+ T cells sorted from blood, collected in a trial of the OX40 agonist ivuxolimab. This CDR3 reads CASSWTMNTEAFF. CDR3 DNA: TGTGCCAGCAGCTGGACTATGAACACTGAAGCTTTCTTT.